The source of this TCR beta chain is a study of cytotoxic CD8 clonotypes in ibrutinib-treated CLL. Study background: Partial responders around 25, complete 2; roughly twelve progressed and approximately 15 stayed in remission by median roughly 73 months. General study findings and limits: Clonality was elevated at ibrutinib response and had returned toward baseline at progression.

Sequencing sought depths of 1 in 200,000 to 1 in 1 million T cells. Clones were sequenced by immunoSEQ multiplex PCR, and TCRdb holds only the in-frame ones, with some missing. The top ten clones hold 3% to 3.5% of a sample with approximately 170,000 clones, roughly 88% of them seen once. Approximately 2.2 micrograms of genomic DNA came from cryopreserved PBMCs for TCR beta libraries. As regards this clone: What it binds is unknown.

The germline V and J ends were trimmed by 2 bases and 0 bases, with 10 bases remaining between them. Per the germline V gene, CDR1 is LNHDA and CDR2 is SQIVND (reference sequence). This CDR3 has 16 amino acids. The genes are TRBV19 and TRBJ2-2; possible D gene TRBD1, 5 bases. The specimen was PBMCs, collected at disease progression, from a patient treated with ibrutinib. This TCR was recovered from a human donor with chronic lymphocytic leukemia. CDR3 bases: TGTGCCAGTAGTATAAATTCAGGGTCGAACACCGGGGAGCTGTTTTTT. It encodes CASSINSGSNTGELFF.